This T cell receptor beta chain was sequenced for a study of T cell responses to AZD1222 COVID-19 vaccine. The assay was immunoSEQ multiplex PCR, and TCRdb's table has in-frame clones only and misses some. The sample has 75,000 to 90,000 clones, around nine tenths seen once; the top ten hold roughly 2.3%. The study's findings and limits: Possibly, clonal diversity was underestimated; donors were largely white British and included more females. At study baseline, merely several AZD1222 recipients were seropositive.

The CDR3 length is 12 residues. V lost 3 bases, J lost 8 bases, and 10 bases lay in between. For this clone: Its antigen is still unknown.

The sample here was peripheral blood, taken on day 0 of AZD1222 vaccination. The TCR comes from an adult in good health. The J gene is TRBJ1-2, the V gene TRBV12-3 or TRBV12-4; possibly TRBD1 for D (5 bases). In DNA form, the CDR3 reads TGTGCCAGCAGTTTCGGGACGAAAGGCTACACCTTC. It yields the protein CASSFGTKGYTF.